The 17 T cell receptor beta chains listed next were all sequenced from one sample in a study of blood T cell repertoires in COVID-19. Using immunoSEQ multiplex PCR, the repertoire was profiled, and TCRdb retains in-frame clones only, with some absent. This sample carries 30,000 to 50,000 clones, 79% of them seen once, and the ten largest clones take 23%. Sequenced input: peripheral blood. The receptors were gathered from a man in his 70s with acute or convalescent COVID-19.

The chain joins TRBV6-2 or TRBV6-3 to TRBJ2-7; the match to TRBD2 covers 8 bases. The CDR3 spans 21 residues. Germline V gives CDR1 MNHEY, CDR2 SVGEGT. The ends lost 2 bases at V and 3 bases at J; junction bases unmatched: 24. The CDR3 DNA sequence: TGTGCCAGCAGTTACCCCTTGCTGGGGACTAGGGCGCGGCGAGTGGACTACGAGCAGTACTTC. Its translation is CASSYPLLGTRARRVDYEQYF.

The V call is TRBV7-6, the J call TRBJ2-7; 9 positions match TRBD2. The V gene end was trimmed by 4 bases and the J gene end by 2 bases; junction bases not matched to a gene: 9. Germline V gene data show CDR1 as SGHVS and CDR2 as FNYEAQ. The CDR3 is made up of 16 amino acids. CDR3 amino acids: CASSSGIAGVPYEQYF. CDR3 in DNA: TGTGCCAGCAGCTCCGGGATAGCGGGAGTGCCCTACGAGCAGTACTTC.

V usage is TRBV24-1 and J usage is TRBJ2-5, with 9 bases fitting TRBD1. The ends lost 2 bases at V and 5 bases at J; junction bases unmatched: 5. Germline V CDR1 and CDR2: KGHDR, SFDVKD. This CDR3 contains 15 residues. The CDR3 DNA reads TGTGCCACCAGTGATTCCAACAGGGGGCTGGAGACCCAGTACTTC. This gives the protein CATSDSNRGLETQYF.

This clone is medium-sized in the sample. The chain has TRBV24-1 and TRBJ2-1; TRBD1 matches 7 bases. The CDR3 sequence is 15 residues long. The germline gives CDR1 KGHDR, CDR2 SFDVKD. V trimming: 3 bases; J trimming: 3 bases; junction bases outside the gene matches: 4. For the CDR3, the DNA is TGTGCCACCAGTGATAGGGGGCAGGACTACAATGAGCAGTTCTTC. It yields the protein CATSDRGQDYNEQFF.

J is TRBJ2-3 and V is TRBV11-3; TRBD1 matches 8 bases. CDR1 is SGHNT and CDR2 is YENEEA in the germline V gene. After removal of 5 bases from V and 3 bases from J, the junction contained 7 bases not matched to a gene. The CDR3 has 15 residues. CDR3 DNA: TGTGCCAGCAGCCCCGGACAGGGAAGGACAGATACGCAGTATTTT. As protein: CASSPGQGRTDTQYF.

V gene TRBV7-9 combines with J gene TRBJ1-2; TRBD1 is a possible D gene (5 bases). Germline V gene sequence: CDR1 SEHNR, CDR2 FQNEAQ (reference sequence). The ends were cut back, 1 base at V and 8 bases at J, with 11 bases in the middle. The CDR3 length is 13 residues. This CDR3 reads CASSLEGVVGYTF. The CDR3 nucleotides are TGTGCCAGCAGCTTAGAAGGGGTAGTAGGCTACACCTTC.

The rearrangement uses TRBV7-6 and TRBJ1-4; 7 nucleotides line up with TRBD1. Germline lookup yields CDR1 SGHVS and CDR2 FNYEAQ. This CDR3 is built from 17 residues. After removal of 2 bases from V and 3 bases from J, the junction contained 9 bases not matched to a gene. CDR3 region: CASSLMSTGSPNEKLFF. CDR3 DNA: TGTGCCAGCAGCTTAATGTCGACAGGGTCACCTAATGAAAAACTGTTTTTT. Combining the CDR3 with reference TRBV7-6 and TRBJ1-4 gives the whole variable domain GAGVSQSPRYKVTKRGQDVALRCDPISGHVSLYWYRQALGQGPEFLTYFNYEAQQDKSGLPNDRFSAERPEGSISTLTIQRTEQRDSAMYRCASSLMSTGSPNEKLFFGSGTQLSVL.

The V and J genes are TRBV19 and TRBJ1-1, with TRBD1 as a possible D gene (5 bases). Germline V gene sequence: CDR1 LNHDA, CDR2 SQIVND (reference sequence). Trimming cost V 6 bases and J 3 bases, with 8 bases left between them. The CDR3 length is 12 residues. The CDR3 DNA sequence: TGTGCCAGTAGCCGGGGGGACACTGAAGCTTTCTTT. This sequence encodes CASSRGDTEAFF.

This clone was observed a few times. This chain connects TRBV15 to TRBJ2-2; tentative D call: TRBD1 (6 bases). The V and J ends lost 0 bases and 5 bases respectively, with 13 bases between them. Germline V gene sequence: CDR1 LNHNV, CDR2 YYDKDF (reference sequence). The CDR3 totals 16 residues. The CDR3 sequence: CATSRDLGQKTGELFF. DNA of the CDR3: TGTGCCACCAGCAGAGATCTTGGACAGAAGACCGGGGAGCTGTTTTTT.

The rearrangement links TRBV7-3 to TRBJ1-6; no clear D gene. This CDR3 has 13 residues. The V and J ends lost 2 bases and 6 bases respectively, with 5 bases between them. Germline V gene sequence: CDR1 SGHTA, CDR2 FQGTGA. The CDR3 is CASSLLSNSPLHF. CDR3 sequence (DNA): TGTGCCAGCAGCTTATTGAGTAATTCACCCCTCCACTTT. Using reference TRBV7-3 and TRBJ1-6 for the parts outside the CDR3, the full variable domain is GAGVSQTPSNKVTEKGKYVELRCDPISGHTALYWYRQSLGQGPEFLIYFQGTGAADDSGLPNDRFFAVRPEGSVSTLKIQRTERGDSAVYLCASSLLSNSPLHFGNGTRLTVT.

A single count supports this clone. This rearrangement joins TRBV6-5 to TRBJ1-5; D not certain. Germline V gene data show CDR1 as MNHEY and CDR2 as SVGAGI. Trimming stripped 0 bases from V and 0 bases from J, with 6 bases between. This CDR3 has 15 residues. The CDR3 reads CASSYSYGSNQPQHF. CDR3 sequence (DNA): TGTGCCAGCAGTTACTCGTACGGTAGCAATCAGCCCCAGCATTTT.

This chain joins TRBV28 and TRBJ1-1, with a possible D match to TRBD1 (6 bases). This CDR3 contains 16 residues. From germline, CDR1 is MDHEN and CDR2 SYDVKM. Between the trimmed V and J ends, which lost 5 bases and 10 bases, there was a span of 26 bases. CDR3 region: CASSGITGTFILGAFF. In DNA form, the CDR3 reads TGTGCCAGCAGTGGAATAACAGGGACCTTTATACTTGGAGCTTTCTTT.

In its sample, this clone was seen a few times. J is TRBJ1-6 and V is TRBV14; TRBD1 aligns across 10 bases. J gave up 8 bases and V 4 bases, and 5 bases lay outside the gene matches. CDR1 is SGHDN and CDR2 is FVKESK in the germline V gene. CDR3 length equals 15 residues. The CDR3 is CASSPRTGGYSPLHF. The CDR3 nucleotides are TGTGCCAGCAGCCCAAGGACAGGGGGGTATTCACCCCTCCACTTT.

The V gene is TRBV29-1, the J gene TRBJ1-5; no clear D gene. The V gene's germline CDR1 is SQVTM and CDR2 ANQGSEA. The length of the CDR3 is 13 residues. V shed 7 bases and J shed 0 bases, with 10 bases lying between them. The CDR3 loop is CSARFGSNQPQHF. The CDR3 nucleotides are TGCAGCGCCCGTTTCGGTAGCAATCAGCCCCAGCATTTT.

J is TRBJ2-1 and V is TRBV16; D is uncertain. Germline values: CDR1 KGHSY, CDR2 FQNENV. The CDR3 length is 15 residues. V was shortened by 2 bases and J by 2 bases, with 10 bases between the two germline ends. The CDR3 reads CASSQPRFAYNEQFF. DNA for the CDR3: TGTGCCAGCAGCCAACCTCGGTTCGCCTACAATGAGCAGTTCTTC.

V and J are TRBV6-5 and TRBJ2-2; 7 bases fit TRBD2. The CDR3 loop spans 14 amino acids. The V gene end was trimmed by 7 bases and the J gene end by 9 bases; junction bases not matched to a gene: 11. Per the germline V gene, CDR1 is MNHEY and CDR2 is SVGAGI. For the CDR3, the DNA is TGTGCCAGCACCCATGGGGAGGGCGCGAGGGAGCTGTTTTTT. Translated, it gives CASTHGEGARELFF.

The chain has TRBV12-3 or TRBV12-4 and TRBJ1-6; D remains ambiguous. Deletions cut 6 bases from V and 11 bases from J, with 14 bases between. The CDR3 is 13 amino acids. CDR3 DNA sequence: TGTGCCAGCAGCAAAAAGCGGTGGGCACCCCTCCACTTT. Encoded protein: CASSKKRWAPLHF.